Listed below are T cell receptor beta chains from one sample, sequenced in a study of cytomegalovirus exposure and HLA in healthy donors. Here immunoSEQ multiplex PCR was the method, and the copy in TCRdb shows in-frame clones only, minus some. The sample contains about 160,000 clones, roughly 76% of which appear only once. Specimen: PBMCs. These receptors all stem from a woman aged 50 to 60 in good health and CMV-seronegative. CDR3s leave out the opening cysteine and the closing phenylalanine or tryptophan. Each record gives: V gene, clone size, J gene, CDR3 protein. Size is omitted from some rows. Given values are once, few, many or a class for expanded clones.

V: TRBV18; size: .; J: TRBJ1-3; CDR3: ASSNQGASGNTIY
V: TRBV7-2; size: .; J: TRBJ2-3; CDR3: ASSLVGVDLSDTQY
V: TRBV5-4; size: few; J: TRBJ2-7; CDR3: ASRRDGGWSYEQY
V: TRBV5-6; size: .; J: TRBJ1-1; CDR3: ASSYGHANTEAF
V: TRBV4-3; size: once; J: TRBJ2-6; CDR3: ASTLEGGANVLT
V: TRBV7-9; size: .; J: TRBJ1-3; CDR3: SSSLQRTGGNTIY
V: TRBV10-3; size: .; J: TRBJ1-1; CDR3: AISESGQGPTEAF
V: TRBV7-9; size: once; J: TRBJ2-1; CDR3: ASSLGGANEQF
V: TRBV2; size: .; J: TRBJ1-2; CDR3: ASSFDRGPFN
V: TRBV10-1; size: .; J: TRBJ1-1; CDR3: ASSEVGGTEAF
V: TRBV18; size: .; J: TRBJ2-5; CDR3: ASSPSGNGETQY
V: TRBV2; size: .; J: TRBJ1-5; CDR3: ASRGTGAGQPQH
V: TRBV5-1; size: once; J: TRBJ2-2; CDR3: ASSLLADNTGELF
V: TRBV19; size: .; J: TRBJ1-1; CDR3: ASSRDRVNTEAF
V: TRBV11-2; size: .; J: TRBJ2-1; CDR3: ASSLWGDEQF
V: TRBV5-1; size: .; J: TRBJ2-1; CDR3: ASSWGSSSGRLGSDNEQF
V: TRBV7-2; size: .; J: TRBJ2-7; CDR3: ASSTGDKAYEQY
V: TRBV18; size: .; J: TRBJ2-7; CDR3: ASSLAGKGNDEQY
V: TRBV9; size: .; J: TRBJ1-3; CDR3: ASSVAGLGPGNTIY
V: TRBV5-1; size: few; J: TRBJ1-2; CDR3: ASSLAGQPFYGYT
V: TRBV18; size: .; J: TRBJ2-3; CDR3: ASSPLNSVPDTQY
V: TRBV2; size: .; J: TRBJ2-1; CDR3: ASRGDRGEQF
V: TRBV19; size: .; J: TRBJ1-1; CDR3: ASSLGVSEAF
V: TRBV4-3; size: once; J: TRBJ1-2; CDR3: ASSQDPRGNYGYT
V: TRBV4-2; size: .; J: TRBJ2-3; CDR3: ASSLQGDTDTQY
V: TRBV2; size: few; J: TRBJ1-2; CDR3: ASREIGANYGYT
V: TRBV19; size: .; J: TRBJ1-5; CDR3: ASSISGTGATILGPQH
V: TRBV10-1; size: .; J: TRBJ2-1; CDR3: ASPRRWTRSYNEQF
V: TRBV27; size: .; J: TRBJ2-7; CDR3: ASRNGGTSEQY